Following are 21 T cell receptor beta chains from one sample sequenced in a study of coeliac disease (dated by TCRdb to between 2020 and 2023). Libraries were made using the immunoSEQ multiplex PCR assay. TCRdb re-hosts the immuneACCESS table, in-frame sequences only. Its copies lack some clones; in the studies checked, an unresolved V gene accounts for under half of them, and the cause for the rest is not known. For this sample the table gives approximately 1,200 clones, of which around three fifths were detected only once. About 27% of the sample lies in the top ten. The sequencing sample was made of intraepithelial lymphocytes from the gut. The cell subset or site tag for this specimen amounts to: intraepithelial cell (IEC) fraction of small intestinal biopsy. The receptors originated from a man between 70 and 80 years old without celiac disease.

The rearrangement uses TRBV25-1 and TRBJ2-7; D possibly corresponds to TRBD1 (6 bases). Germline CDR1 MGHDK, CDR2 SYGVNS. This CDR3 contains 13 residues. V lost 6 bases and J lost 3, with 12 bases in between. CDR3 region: CASRTDRNYEQYF. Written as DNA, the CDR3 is TGTGCCAGCAGGACCGACAGGAACTACGAGCAGTACTTC.

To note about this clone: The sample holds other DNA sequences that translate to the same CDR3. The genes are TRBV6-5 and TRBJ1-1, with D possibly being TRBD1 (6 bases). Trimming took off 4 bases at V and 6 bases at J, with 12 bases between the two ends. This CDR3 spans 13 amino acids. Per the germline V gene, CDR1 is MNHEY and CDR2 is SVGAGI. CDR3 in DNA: TGTGCCAGCAGTTCACAGGGTTTCCCTGAAGCTTTCTTT. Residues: CASSSQGFPEAFF.

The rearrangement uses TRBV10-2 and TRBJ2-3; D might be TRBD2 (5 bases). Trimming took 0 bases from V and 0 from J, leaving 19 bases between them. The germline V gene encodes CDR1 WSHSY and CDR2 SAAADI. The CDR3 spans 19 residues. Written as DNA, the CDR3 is TGCGCCAGCAGTGAGTCAATCGGCATAGAGGGTTCTAGCACAGATACGCAGTATTTT. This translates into CASSESIGIEGSSTDTQYF.

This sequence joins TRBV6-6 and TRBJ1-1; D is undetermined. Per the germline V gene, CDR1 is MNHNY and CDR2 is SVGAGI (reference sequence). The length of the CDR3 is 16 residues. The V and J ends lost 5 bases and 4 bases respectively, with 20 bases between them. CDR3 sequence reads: CASSPRGQEVSTEAFF. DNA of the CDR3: TGTGCCAGCAGTCCAAGAGGGCAGGAGGTGTCCACTGAAGCTTTCTTT.

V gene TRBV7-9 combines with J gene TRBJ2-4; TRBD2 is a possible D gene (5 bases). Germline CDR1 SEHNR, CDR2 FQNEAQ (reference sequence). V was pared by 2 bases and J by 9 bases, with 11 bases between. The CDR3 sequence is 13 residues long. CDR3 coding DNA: TGTGCCAGCAGCTTAACCGGGGATAGCATTCAGTACTTC. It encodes CASSLTGDSIQYF.

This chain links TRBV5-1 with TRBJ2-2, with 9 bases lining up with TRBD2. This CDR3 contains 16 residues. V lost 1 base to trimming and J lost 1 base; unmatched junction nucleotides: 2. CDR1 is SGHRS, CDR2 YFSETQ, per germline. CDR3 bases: TGCGCCAGCAGCTTGAGTAGCGGGGGGAACACCGGGGAGCTGTTTTTT. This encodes CASSLSSGGNTGELFF.

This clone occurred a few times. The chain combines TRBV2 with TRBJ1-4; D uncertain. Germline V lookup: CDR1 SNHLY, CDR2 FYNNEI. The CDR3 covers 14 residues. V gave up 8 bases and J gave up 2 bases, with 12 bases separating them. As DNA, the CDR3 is TGTGCCAGCTGGGTCACGGGGACTAATGAAAAACTGTTTTTT. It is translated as CASWVTGTNEKLFF.

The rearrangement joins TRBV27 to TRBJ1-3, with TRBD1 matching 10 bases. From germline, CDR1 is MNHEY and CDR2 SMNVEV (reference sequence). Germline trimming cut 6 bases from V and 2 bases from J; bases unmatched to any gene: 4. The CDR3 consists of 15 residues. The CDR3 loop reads CASSRDRGAGNTIYF. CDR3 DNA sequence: TGTGCCAGCAGCCGGGACAGGGGCGCTGGAAACACCATATATTTT.

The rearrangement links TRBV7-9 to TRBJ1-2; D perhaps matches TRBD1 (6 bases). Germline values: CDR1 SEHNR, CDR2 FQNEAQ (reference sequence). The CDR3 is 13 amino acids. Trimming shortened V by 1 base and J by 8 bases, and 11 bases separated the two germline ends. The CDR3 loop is CASSLDREGGYTF. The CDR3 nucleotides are TGTGCCAGCAGCTTAGACAGGGAGGGCGGCTACACCTTC.

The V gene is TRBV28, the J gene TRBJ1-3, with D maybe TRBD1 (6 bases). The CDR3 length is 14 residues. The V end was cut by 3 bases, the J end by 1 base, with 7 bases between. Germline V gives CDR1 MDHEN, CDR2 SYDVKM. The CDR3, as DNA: TGTGCCAGCAGTTTCGGGACATCTGGAAACACCATATATTTT. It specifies CASSFGTSGNTIYF.

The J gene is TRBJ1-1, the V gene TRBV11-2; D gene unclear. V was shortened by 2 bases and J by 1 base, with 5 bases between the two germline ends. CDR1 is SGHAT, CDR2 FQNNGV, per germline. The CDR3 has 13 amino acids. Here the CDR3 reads CASSLQENTEAFF. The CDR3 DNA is TGTGCCAGCAGCTTACAGGAGAACACTGAAGCTTTCTTT.

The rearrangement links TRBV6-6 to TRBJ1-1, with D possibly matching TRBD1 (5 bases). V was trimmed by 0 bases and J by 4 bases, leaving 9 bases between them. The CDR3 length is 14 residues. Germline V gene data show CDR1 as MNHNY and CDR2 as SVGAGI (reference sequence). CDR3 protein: CASSYSGGSTEAFF. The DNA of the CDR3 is TGTGCCAGCAGTTACTCGGGGGGGTCCACTGAAGCTTTCTTT.

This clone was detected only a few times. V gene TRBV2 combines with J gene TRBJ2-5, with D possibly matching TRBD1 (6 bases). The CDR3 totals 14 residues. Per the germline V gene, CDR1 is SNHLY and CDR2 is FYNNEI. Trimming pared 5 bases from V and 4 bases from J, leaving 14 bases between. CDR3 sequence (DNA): TGTGCCAGCAGTAGGACCCTAGGGGGAGAGACCCAGTACTTC. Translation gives CASSRTLGGETQYF.

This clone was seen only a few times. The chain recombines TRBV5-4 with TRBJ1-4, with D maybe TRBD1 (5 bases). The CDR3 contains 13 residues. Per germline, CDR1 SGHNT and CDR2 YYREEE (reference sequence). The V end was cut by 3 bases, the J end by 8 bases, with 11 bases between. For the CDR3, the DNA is TGTGCCAGCAGCTCCTGGGGGGAGGAAAAACTGTTTTTT. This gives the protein CASSSWGEEKLFF.

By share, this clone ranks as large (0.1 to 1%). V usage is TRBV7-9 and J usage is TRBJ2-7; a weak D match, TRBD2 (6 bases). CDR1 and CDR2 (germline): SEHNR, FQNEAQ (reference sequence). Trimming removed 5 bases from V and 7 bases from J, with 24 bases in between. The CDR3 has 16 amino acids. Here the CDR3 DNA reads TGTGCCAGCAGCCTCTCGACCCGGGACTTAAGAGGGGAGCAGTACTTC. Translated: CASSLSTRDLRGEQYF.

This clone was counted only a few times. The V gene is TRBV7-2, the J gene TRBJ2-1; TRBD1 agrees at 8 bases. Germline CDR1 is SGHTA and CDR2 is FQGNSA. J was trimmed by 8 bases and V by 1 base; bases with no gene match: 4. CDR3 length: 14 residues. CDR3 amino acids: CASSLVRTGYEQFF. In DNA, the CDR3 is TGTGCCAGCAGCTTAGTACGGACAGGGTATGAGCAGTTCTTC.

The CDR3 nucleotides are TGTGCCAGCAGTCGCGGGAACACCGGGGAGCTGTTTTTT. Its protein is CASSRGNTGELFF. The chain carries TRBV2 and TRBJ2-2, with D uncertain. The germline gives CDR1 SNHLY, CDR2 FYNNEI. Trimming shortened V by 5 bases and J by 1 base, and 5 bases separated the two germline ends. The CDR3 runs 13 residues.

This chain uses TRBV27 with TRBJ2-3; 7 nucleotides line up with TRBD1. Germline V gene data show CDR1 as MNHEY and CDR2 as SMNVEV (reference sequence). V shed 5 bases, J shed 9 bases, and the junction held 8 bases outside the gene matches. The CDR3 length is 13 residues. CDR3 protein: CASSQRTGVTQYF. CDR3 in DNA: TGTGCCAGCAGTCAACGCACAGGGGTCACGCAGTATTTT.

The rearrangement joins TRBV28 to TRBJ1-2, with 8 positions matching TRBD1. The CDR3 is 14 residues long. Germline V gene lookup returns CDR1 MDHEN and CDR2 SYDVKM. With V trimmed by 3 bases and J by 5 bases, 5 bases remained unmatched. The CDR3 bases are TGTGCCAGCAGTTTCGTAGACAGGGGATATGGCTACACCTTC. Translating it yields CASSFVDRGYGYTF.

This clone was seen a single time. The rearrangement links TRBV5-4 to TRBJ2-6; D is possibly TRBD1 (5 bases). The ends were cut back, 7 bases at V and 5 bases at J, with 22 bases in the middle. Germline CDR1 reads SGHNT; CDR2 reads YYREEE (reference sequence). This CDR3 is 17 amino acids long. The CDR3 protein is CASFTRVPDSRANVLTF. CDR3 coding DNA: TGTGCCAGCTTTACCCGCGTACCAGACAGTCGGGCCAACGTCCTGACTTTC.

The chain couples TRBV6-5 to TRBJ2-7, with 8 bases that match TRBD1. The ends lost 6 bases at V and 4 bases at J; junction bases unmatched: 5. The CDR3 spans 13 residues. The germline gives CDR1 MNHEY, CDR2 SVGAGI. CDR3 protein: CASRDGQGYEQYF. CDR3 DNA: TGTGCCAGCAGAGACGGACAGGGATACGAGCAGTACTTC.